These 11 T cell receptor beta chains originate from one sample sequenced in a study of molecular identifiers for immune sequencing clone quantification. TCRdb reprocessed the PCR reads with MiXCR, giving one entry per CDR3 protein. The sample carries some 100,000 distinct CDR3 sequences, 36% recorded once. What was sequenced was naive CD8+ T cells from blood, with Jurkat cell RNA spiked in. The subset is: FACS-sorted CD8+CD4-CCR7+CD45RA+ naive T cells. These receptors all stem from a human donor in good health. Some libraries in this study had Jurkat cell RNA spiked in.

About this clonotype: This could be a read error, since a much larger clone is one nucleotide away. This chain uses TRBV7-2 with TRBJ2-1, with D possibly matching TRBD2 (5 bases). Germline loops: CDR1 SGHTA, CDR2 FQGNSA. This CDR3 is 15 amino acids long. CDR3 coding DNA: TGTGCCAGCAGCGAGGGCCTCTCGGCCTACAATGAGCAGTCCTTC. Protein sequence: CASSEGLSAYNEQSF. The full variable domain, its missing parts supplied by reference TRBV7-2 and TRBJ2-1, is GAGVSQSPSNKVTEKGKDVELRCDPISGHTALYWYRQSLGQGLEFLIYFQGNSAPDKSGLPSDRFSAERTGGSVSTLTIQRTQQEDSAVYLCASSEGLSAYNEQSFGPGTRLTVL.

About this clonotype itself: This sequence may be a read error, since a much larger clone differs from it by one base. This likely comes from a read error, as the CDR3 has no conserved phenylalanine or tryptophan at its end. The chain couples TRBV7-8 to TRBJ2-3, with 7 bases matching TRBD1. This CDR3 comprises 14 residues. Per germline, CDR1 SGHVS and CDR2 FQNEAQ. J lost 2 bases, V lost 7 bases, and 6 bases had no gene match. DNA for the CDR3: TGTGCCAGCAACCCGGGACAGACCACAGATACGCAGTATTAT. This codes for CASNPGQTTDTQYY.

This sequence joins TRBV2 and TRBJ2-7; D may be TRBD1 (6 bases). The CDR3 is 10 amino acids. V lost 8 bases and J 11 bases, leaving 13 bases between the germline ends. Per germline, CDR1 SNHLY and CDR2 FYNNEI. The CDR3 sequence: CASCSGQEYF. DNA of the CDR3: TGTGCCAGCTGCTCGGGACAAGAGTACTTC.

The rearrangement uses TRBV6-5 and TRBJ2-7, with D unresolved. The CDR3 has 14 amino acids. The germline gives CDR1 MNHEY, CDR2 SVGAGI. Trimming took off 2 bases at V and 3 bases at J, with 11 bases between the two ends. In DNA form, the CDR3 reads TGTGCCAGCAGTTACCCGACCAGAGACTACGAGCAGTACTTC. Its translation: CASSYPTRDYEQYF.

The chain combines TRBV21-1 with TRBJ2-3; TRBD2 is the table's D call, not checked against the DNA. TRBV21-1 is noted as a pseudogene. The CDR3 runs to 16 residues. The CDR3: CASSNLSGSSTDTQCF. The DNA for the CDR3 is TGTGCCAGCAGCAACCTTAGCGGATCTAGCACAGATACGCAGTGTTTT.

The V call is TRBV4-3, the J call TRBJ2-1, with 7 bases fitting TRBD1. There are 15 residues in the CDR3. Trimming removed 5 bases from V and 1 base from J; junction bases left unmatched: 5. Germline assignment: CDR1 LGHNA and CDR2 YSLEER. CDR3 sequence: CASSTSTGSYNEQFF. The CDR3 coding sequence is TGCGCCAGCAGCACTTCGACAGGGTCCTACAATGAGCAGTTCTTC.

Worth noting for this clonotype: At one end the junction does not follow the germline gene, possibly because of a read error. The V and J genes are TRBV4-1 and TRBJ2-4; 7 bases align to TRBD2. The CDR3 is 15 residues long. Germline V lookup: CDR1 MGHRA, CDR2 YSYEKL. The CDR3 DNA sequence: TGCGCCAGCAGCCCCCGGGAGGTCCCCTTTTTAGTATCTGACTTC. This gives the protein CASSPREVPFLVSDF.

This clonotype turned up a few times. An end of the junction differs from the germline gene, which may be a read error. The rearrangement uses TRBV29-1 and TRBJ1-5, with D unclear. The CDR3 covers 13 residues. Germline V lookup: CDR1 SQVTM, CDR2 ANQGSEA. The CDR3 DNA reads TGCAGCGCGTGGGATCAGAGGAATCAGCCCCAGCAATTT. It encodes CSAWDQRNQPQQF.

In regard to this clonotype: At one end, the junction sequence differs from germline, possibly due to a read error. The rearrangement joins TRBV5-3 to TRBJ2-2, with TRBD1 as a possible D gene (6 bases). TRBV5-3 is treated as an ORF (open reading frame) with a function not yet certain. This CDR3 is 17 amino acids long. The CDR3 region has the DNA TGTGCCAGCAGCTTTCCTGGGCATCTAGGGGGAACCGGGGAGCTGTTTTTT. It specifies CASSFPGHLGGTGELFF.

This clonotype was found many times. This chain joins TRBV20-1 and TRBJ1-1, with D perhaps TRBD1 (5 bases). The CDR3 loop spans 13 amino acids. Germline V lookup: CDR1 DFQATT, CDR2 SNEGSKA (reference sequence). Deletions cut 2 bases from V and 5 bases from J, with 12 bases between. This CDR3 is CSARTVGGTEAFF. DNA of the CDR3: TGCAGTGCTAGAACGGTGGGGGGAACTGAAGCTTTCTTT.

This clonotype was found many times. V and J are TRBV28 and TRBJ2-3, with D uncertain. V was trimmed by 3 bases and J by 8 bases, leaving 6 bases between them. Germline V gene sequence: CDR1 MDHEN, CDR2 SYDVKM. The CDR3 extends over 11 amino acids. CDR3 in amino acids: CASSFAITQYF. The CDR3 nucleotides read TGTGCCAGCAGTTTCGCGATTACGCAGTATTTT.